This TCR beta chain was profiled in a study of blood T cell repertoires in COVID-19. In the study overall: Sites across the United States, Italy and Spain contributed samples from acute and convalescent COVID-19. The analysed material was cDNA or gDNA that came from T cells, B-cell-depleted T cells, or PBMCs.

In the study's own analysis: Reference gene primer amplification gave nucleated cell count estimates. The table came from immunoSEQ multiplex PCR; TCRdb's copy has only in-frame clones and leaves some out. V, J and clone size were drawn from that table, and D and trimming were deduced from the DNA. The sample contains under 200,000 clones, 87% of which appear only once. The germline V gene encodes CDR1 GTSNPN and CDR2 SVGIG (reference sequence). Losses at the gene ends were 2 bases for V and 4 bases for J; bases not matched to a gene: 6. This CDR3 is built from 15 residues. The receptor was isolated from a man aged 60-69 years with active or convalescent COVID-19. The gene calls are TRBV30 and TRBJ1-5, with TRBD1 identical over 9 bases. The sample comprised peripheral blood. The CDR3 loop reads CAWSIPGQGNQPQHF. The CDR3 coding sequence is TGTGCCTGGAGTATCCCGGGACAGGGAAATCAGCCCCAGCATTTT.